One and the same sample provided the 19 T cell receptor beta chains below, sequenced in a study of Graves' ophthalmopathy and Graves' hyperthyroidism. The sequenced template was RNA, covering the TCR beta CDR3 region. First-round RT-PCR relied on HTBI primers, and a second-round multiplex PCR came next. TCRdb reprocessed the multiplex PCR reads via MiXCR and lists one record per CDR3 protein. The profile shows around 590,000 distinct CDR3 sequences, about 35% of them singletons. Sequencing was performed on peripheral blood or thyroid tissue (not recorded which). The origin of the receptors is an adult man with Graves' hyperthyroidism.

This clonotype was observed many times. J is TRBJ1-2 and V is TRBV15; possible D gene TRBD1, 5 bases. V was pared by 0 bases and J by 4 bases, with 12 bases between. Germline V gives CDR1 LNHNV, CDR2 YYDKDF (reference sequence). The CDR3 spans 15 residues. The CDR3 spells CATSRDRGAGYGYTF. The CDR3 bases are TGTGCCACCAGCAGAGATCGAGGGGCCGGCTATGGCTACACCTTC.

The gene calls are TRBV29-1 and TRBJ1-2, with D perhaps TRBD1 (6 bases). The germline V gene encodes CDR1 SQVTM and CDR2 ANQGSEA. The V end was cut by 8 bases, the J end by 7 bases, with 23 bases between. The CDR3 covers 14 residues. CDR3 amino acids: CSSYSTTGNGGYTF. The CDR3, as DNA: TGCAGCAGTTACTCGACTACAGGGAATGGTGGCTACACCTTC.

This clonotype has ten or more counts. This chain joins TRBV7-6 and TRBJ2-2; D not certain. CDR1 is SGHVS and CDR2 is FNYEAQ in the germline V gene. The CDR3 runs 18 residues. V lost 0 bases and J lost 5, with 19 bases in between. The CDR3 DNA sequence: TGTGCCAGCAGCTTAGCCTCTCGGACCTGGGCGGCAACCGGGGAGCTGTTTTTT. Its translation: CASSLASRTWAATGELFF.

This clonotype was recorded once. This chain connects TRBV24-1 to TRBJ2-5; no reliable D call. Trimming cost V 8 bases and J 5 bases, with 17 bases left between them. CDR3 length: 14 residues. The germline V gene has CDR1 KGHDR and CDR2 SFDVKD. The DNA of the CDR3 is TGTGCCACCAACGGCGACGGTCGCCTGGAGACCCAGTACTTC. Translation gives CATNGDGRLETQYF.

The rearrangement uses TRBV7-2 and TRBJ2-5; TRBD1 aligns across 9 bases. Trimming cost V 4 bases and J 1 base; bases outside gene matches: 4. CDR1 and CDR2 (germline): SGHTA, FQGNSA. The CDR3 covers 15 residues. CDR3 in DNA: TGTGCCAGCAGCTGGGGACAGGGACCCCAAGAGACCCAGTACTTC. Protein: CASSWGQGPQETQYF.

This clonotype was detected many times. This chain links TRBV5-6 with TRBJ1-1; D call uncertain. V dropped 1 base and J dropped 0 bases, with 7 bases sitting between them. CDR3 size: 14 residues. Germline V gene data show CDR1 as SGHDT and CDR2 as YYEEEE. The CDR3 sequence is CASSLWGLNTEAFF. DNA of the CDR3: TGTGCCAGCAGCTTGTGGGGTTTGAACACTGAAGCTTTCTTT.

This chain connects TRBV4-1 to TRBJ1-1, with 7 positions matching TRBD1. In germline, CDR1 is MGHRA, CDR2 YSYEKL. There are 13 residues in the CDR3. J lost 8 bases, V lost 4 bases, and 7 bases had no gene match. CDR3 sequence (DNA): TGCGCCAGCAGCCCAGGGGGGGGGGCCGAAGCTTTCTTT. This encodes CASSPGGGAEAFF.

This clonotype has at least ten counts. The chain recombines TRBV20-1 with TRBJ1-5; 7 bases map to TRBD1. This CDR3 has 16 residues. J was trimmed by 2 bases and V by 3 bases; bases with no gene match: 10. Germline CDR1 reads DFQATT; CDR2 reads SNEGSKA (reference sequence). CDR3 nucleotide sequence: TGCAGTGCTAGTCAGGGGGGGCCTACGGGCAATCAGCCCCAGCATTTT. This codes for CSASQGGPTGNQPQHF.

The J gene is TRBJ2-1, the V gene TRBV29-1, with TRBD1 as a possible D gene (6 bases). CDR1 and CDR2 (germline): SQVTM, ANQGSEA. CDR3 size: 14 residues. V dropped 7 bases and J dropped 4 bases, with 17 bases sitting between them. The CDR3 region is CSAEQGVGYNEQFF. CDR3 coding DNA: TGCAGCGCCGAACAGGGAGTTGGGTACAATGAGCAGTTCTTC.

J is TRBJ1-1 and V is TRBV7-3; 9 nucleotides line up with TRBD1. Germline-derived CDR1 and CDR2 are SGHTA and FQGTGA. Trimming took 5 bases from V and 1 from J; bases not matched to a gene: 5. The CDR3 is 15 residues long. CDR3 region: CASSLQGAENTEAFF. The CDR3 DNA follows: TGTGCCAGCAGCCTACAGGGGGCCGAGAACACTGAAGCTTTCTTT.

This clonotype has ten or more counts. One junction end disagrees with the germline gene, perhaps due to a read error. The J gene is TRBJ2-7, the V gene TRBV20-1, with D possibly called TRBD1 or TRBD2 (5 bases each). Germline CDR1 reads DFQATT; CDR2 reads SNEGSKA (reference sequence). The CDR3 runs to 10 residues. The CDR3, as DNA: TGCAGTGCCGAGGGGCCCCCGCTGCACTTC. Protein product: CSAEGPPLHF.

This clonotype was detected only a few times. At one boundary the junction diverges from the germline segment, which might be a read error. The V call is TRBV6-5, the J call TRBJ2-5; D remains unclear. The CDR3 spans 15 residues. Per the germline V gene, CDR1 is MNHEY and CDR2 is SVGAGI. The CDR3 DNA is TGTGCCAGCAGAACAATCTATCATCACCAAGAGACCCAGCACTTC. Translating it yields CASRTIYHHQETQHF.

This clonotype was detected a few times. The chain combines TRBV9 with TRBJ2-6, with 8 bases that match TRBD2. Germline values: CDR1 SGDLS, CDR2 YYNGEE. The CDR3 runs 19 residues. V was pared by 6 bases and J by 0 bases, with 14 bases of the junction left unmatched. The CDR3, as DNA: TGTGCCAGCACCCCGGGGGGGGCAGGACGCCCCTCTGGGGCCAACGTCCTGACTTTC. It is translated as CASTPGGAGRPSGANVLTF. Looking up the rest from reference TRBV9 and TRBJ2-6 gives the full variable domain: DSGVTQTPKHLITATGQRVTLRCSPRSGDLSVYWYQQSLDQGLQFLIQYYNGEERAKGNILERFSAQQFPDLHSELNLSSLELGDSALYFCASTPGGAGRPSGANVLTFGAGSRLTVL.

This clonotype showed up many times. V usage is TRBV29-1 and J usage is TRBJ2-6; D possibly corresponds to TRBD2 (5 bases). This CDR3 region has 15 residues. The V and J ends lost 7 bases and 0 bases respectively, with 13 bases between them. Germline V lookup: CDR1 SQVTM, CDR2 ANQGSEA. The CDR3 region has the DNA TGCAGCGCCCGGGATCAGAGCTCTGGGGCCAACGTCCTGACTTTC. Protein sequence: CSARDQSSGANVLTF.

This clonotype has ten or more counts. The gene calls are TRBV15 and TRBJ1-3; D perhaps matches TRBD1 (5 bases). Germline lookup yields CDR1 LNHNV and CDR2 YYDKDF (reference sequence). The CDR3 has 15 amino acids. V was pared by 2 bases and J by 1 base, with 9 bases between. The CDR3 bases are TGTGCCACCAGCAGACCTCGGGGGTCTGGAAACACCATATATTTT. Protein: CATSRPRGSGNTIYF.

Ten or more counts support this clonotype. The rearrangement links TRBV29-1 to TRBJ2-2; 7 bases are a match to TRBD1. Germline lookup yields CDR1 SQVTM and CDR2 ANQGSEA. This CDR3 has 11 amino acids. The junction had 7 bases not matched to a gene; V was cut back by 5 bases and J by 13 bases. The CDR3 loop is CSVTLDRSLFF. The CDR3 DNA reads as TGCAGCGTTACCTTGGACAGGTCGCTGTTTTTT.

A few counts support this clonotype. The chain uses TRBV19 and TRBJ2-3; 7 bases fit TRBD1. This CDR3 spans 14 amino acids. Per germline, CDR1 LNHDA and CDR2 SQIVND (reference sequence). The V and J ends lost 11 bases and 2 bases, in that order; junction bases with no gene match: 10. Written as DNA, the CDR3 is TGTGCCTCATCGGCAGGGGGAAACACAGATACGCAGTATTTT. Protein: CASSAGGNTDTQYF.

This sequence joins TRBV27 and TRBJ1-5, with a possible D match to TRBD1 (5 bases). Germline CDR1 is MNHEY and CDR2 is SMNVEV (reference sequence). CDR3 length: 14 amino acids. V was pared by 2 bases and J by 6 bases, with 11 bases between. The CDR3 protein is CASSLGRVGQPQHF. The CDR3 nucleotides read TGTGCCAGCAGTTTAGGCAGGGTGGGTCAGCCCCAGCATTTT.

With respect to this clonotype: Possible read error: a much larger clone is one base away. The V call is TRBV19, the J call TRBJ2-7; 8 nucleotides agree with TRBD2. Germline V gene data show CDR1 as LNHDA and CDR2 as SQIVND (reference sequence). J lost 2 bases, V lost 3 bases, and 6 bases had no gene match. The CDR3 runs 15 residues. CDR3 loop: CASSIRGGSTYEQYF. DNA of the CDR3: TGTGCCAGTAGTATTCGCGGGGGGTCCACCTACGAGCAGTACTTC.